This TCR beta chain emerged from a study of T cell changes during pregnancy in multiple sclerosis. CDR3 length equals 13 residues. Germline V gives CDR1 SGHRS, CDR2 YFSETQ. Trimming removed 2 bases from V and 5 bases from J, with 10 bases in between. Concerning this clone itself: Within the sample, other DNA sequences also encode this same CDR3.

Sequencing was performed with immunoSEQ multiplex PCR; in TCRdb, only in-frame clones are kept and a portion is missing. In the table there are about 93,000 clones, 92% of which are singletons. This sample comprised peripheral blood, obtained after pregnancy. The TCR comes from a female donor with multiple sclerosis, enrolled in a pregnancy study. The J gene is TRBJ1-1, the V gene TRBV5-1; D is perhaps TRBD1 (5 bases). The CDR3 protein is CASSFQGDTEAFF. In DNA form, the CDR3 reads TGCGCCAGCAGCTTCCAGGGTGATACTGAAGCTTTCTTT.